This record looks at one T cell receptor (beta chain) sequence and its context. The clone's antigen remains unknown. Nothing much larger sits one base from this clone, and base qualities are not available. This entry comes from a study of shared clonotypes between healthy human individuals (dated by TCRdb to 2018 to 2021). In terms of the full investigation: A couple of women and a few men aged 18 to 49 years were included in the cohort. For each donor, CD4 naive and CD4 memory were each run on three plates, CD8 naive on two plates, and CD8 memory on one plate. Each donor's leukapheresis produced roughly between about 0.9 and 9.5 billion PBMCs. To estimate repertoire size and how much clonotypes are shared between individuals, the study performed deep sequencing of blood TCR repertoires from a few healthy adults. Different laboratories and diverse techniques were used to prepare libraries and sequence TCR repertoires, to increase sequencing depth and limit assay-specific biases.

The investigation overall reported the following: Across a few donors, 5% to 6% of naive CD4, more than 3% of naive CD8, 2% to 2.5% of memory CD4, and about 0.4% of memory CD8 clonotypes were shared. Because the study included a small number of donors, the genetic and exposure-history diversity represented was limited. Larger estimated clonotype richness was generally found for naive subsets than for memory subsets. Based on pairwise subsampling, the degree of clonotype sharing among donors was expected to be affected by sequencing depth. Sampling was limited to blood, and TCR repertoires in tissue likely differ from TCR repertoires in blood. Rarefaction of sorted-subset datasets indicated incomplete sequencing despite the large sequencing depth. Higher generation probabilities were observed for clonotypes shared by all four sorted-subset donors than for non-shared clonotypes.

Including the terminal cysteine and phenylalanine, the CDR3 comprises 14 residues. Only the CDR3 part of the read is kept: 42 bases, read in frame from the first base. CDR1 and CDR2 are read off the germline V gene as KGHSH and LQKENI. V was cut back by 3 bases and J by 1 base, leaving a gap of 9 bases between them. TCR CDR3 regions were amplified from genomic DNA by multiplex PCR using the deep immunoSEQ assay. Extracted genomic DNA from each cell subset was spread evenly across all wells of several immunoSEQ 96-well plates, with each plate serving as a replicate. Each replicate PCR for sorted subsets received around 0.2 ug genomic DNA, equal to tens of thousands of T cell genomes. The purified libraries were quantified using a Qubit 3.0 fluorometer, sized with a Bioanalyzer 2100, and then quantified again using the KAPA Library Quantification kit. A separate single-read 150-cycle Illumina NextSeq 550 flow cell was used to sequence each immunoSEQ 96-well plate. In the original analysis: The immunoSEQ output contained only junctional sequences without quality scores, so filtering could not match that applied to full-length reads. To assign V/J genes and CDR3, sequences were annotated against IMGT germline references using PyIR, a Python wrapper for IgBLAST v1.9. Reads were removed for weak V/J assignments (E-value above 1e-6), missing CDR3, stop codons, out-of-frame junctions, or ambiguous translated residues. A V3J clonotype was defined by an identical inferred V gene, J gene, and CDR3 amino acid sequence. Percentage overlap between repertoires was computed as shared unique clonotypes divided by the size of the smaller repertoire. Repertoire richness was assessed with RTK rarefaction, the Chao1 estimator, and Recon v2.1 estimates of unobserved clonotypes. For all TCRbeta clonotypes obtained by the gDNA method from a handful of donors, generation probabilities were computed with OLGA. This immuneACCESS table, as held by TCRdb, lists in-frame sequences with V and J called but not all clones. Of the missing ones, under half trace to an unresolved V gene in checked studies; the others have no known cause. The V and J calls and clone size are taken from that table; D and trimming were inferred from the DNA. This sample comprises a few million clones, around 95% of them detected only once. 0.1% to 0.15% of the sample goes to the ten largest clones.

Donors were healthy HIV-negative adults with no recently reported acute infections or vaccinations. Every donor was a Caucasian adult living in Nashville, Tennessee, USA. CD4+ T cells were enriched through magnetic negative selection, after which naive cells were positively selected on CD45RA and the remaining negative fraction served as the memory subset. Blood was obtained by leukapheresis, after which PBMCs were separated by Ficoll-Histopaque density gradient centrifugation and cryopreserved in liquid nitrogen vapor phase. Analytical flow cytometry was used to check the purity and quantity of each magnetically sorted T cell population. Each sorted fraction had its genomic DNA isolated and then quantified by UV absorbance on a Nanodrop 2000c.

This receptor was identified in a man aged 18 to 29 in good health. The sample comprised naive CD4+ T cells sorted from blood. According to the study, the label for this sample's cell subset or site signals: CD45RA+ positively selected. The V and J segments used are TRBV18 and TRBJ1-2; the D gene is not confidently resolved. The encoded CDR3 is CASSPSTFNYGYTF. The DNA sequence is as follows: TGTGCCAGCTCACCCTCGACTTTTAACTATGGCTACACCTTC.